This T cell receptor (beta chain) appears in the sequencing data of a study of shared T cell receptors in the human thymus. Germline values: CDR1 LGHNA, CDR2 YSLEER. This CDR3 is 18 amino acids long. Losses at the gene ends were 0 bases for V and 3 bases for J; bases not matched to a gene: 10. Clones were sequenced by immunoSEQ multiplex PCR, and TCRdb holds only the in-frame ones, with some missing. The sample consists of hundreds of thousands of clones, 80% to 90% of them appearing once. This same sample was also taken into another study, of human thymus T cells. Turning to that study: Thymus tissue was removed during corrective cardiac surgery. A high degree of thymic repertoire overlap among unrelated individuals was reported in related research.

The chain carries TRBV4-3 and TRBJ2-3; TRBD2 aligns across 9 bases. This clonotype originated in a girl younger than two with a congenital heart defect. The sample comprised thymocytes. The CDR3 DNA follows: TGCGCCAGCAGCCAAGATCGTCGGGCGGGGGGGAGGACAGATACGCAGTATTTT. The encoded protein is CASSQDRRAGGRTDTQYF.